The 12 T cell receptor beta chains in this list originate from one sample, sequenced in a study of blood T cell repertoires in COVID-19. Generated by immunoSEQ multiplex PCR, the TCRdb table keeps only in-frame clones and is missing some. The sample comprises some 95,000 clones, about three quarters of which are singletons, and around 9% rests with the top ten. Specimen: peripheral blood. Source of these receptors: a man in his forties or fifties who had recovered from COVID-19.

The chain joins TRBV9 to TRBJ2-7, with 7 positions matching TRBD2. Per germline, CDR1 SGDLS and CDR2 YYNGEE. The CDR3 sequence is 16 residues long. The ends lost 3 bases at V and 5 bases at J; junction bases unmatched: 14. The CDR3 loop is CASSGGEGPTLDEQYF. CDR3 bases: TGTGCCAGCAGCGGAGGGGAGGGGCCCACGTTGGACGAGCAGTACTTC.

This clone was detected once. The chain has TRBV10-3 and TRBJ1-1; 7 bases fit TRBD1. The CDR3 is 13 residues long. Germline assignment: CDR1 ENHRY and CDR2 SYGVKD. Losses at the gene ends were 5 bases for V and 4 bases for J; bases not matched to a gene: 4. The CDR3 DNA follows: TGTGCCATCAGTCGACAGGGAAGCACTGAAGCTTTCTTT. Translation: CAISRQGSTEAFF.

This clone was recorded only once. The V gene is TRBV30, the J gene TRBJ1-2; D is undetermined. Trimming pared 8 bases from V and 4 bases from J, leaving 14 bases between. The CDR3 has 12 residues. Germline CDR1 and CDR2: GTSNPN and SVGIG (reference sequence). Here the CDR3 reads CAVGRMSYGYTF. CDR3 DNA sequence: TGTGCCGTAGGGAGGATGAGCTATGGCTACACCTTC.

The chain links TRBV12-3 or TRBV12-4 to TRBJ1-1, with 7 bases aligning to TRBD1. This CDR3 is 12 amino acids long. Trimming at V came to 5 bases and at J to 3 bases, leaving 0 bases not matched to a gene. CDR3 amino acids: CASSDRDTEAFF. DNA of the CDR3: TGTGCCAGCAGTGACAGGGACACTGAAGCTTTCTTT.

This clone has just a few counts. This chain joins TRBV6-2 or TRBV6-3 and TRBJ2-7, with D tentatively TRBD1 (6 bases). This CDR3 is built from 16 residues. V lost 0 bases and J 3 bases, leaving 15 bases between the germline ends. Germline V gene data show CDR1 as MNHEY and CDR2 as SVGEGT. CDR3 nucleotide sequence: TGTGCCAGCAGTTACTCGCCGACAGGTAGAAACTACGAGCAGTACTTC. This encodes CASSYSPTGRNYEQYF.

The genes are TRBV15 and TRBJ2-1; D might be TRBD1 (5 bases). The ends were cut back, 0 bases at V and 9 bases at J, with 6 bases in the middle. From germline, CDR1 is LNHNV and CDR2 YYDKDF (reference sequence). This CDR3 has 12 residues. CDR3 sequence reads: CATSRERGEQFF. The CDR3 coding sequence is TGTGCCACCAGCAGAGAAAGGGGTGAGCAGTTCTTC.

This sequence joins TRBV6-5 and TRBJ1-2, with 10 bases identical to TRBD1. The germline V gene encodes CDR1 MNHEY and CDR2 SVGAGI. Germline trimming cut 8 bases from V and 3 bases from J; bases unmatched to any gene: 3. This CDR3 comprises 13 residues. CDR3 residues: CASRDRGHYGYTF. CDR3 DNA: TGTGCCAGCCGGGACAGGGGCCACTATGGCTACACCTTC.

This chain uses TRBV29-1 with TRBJ2-3; 9 positions agree with TRBD1. The germline V gene has CDR1 SQVTM and CDR2 ANQGSEA. J lost 1 base, V lost 6 bases, and 8 bases had no gene match. This CDR3 spans 15 amino acids. The CDR3 is CSVRGQGIGTDTQYF. DNA of the CDR3: TGCAGCGTGCGCGGACAGGGGATAGGCACAGATACGCAGTATTTT.

The V and J genes are TRBV7-3 and TRBJ2-3; 8 bases match TRBD2. The CDR3 consists of 19 residues. Germline lookup yields CDR1 SGHTA and CDR2 FQGTGA. V shed 5 bases and J 0 bases; nucleotides not matched to a gene: 16. This chain's CDR3 is CASSPGFRGGRISTDTQYF. The CDR3 nucleotides read TGTGCCAGCAGCCCCGGCTTTCGGGGGGGCAGAATCAGCACAGATACGCAGTATTTT.

CDR3 sequence: CASSQGTGDTQYF. In DNA, the CDR3 is TGCGCCAGCAGCCAAGGCACCGGAGACACGCAGTATTTT. This chain uses TRBV4-3 with TRBJ2-3, with D hard to call. CDR1 LGHNA and CDR2 YSLEER come from the germline V gene. V was shortened by 1 base and J by 9 bases, with 11 bases between the two germline ends. CDR3 length: 13 amino acids.

The V gene is TRBV5-6, the J gene TRBJ2-7; 15 positions match TRBD2. With 4 bases clipped from V and 6 bases from J, the junction kept 5 bases outside the gene matches. The germline gives CDR1 SGHDT, CDR2 YYEEEE. The CDR3 has 15 amino acids. CDR3 nucleotide sequence: TGTGCCAGCAGCGGACTAGCGGGGGGGCCCGGCGAGCAGTACTTC. As protein: CASSGLAGGPGEQYF.

V gene TRBV7-9 combines with J gene TRBJ1-1; TRBD1 is a possible D gene (5 bases). The V gene lost 4 bases and the J gene lost 3 bases, with 12 bases spanning the gap. The CDR3 totals 14 residues. The V gene's germline CDR1 is SEHNR and CDR2 FQNEAQ (reference sequence). The CDR3 protein is CASSSLTAYTEAFF. The DNA for the CDR3 is TGTGCCAGCAGCTCCCTGACAGCTTACACTGAAGCTTTCTTT.